Below, 27 T cell receptor beta chains from the same sample are listed, as sequenced in a study of T cell changes during pregnancy in multiple sclerosis. Profiling relied on immunoSEQ multiplex PCR, and the TCRdb table lists in-frame clones only, not all of them. The sample lists around 110,000 clones; under 95% were seen once. The material was peripheral blood, obtained after pregnancy. The receptors here all came from a female donor with multiple sclerosis, enrolled in a pregnancy study.

This CDR3 is CASSADRVGNSPLHF. The CDR3 DNA reads as TGTGCCAGCTCAGCCGACAGGGTTGGTAATTCACCCCTCCACTTT. J is TRBJ1-6 and V is TRBV18, with 7 bases aligning to TRBD1. Germline CDR1 and CDR2: KGHSH and LQKENI. This CDR3 is built from 15 residues. Unmatched junction bases numbered 7, after V lost 5 bases and J lost 6 bases.

The chain is built from TRBV19 and TRBJ2-2, with 12 positions matching TRBD2. In germline, CDR1 is LNHDA, CDR2 SQIVND (reference sequence). J lost 2 bases, V lost 5 bases, and 9 bases had no gene match. The CDR3 totals 18 residues. The CDR3 loop is CASSRRLAGGVNTGELFF. The CDR3 coding sequence is TGTGCCAGTAGTCGCCGGCTAGCGGGGGGGGTAAACACCGGGGAGCTGTTTTTT.

The chain employs TRBV30 and TRBJ1-2, with D maybe TRBD1 (6 bases). CDR1 and CDR2 (germline): GTSNPN, SVGIG (reference sequence). The CDR3 consists of 13 residues. The germline V and J ends were trimmed by 2 bases and 7 bases, with 14 bases remaining between them. The CDR3 DNA reads as TGTGCCTGGAGTCCTCGGACAGAGGCTGGCTACACCTTC. This gives the protein CAWSPRTEAGYTF.

The genes are TRBV27 and TRBJ2-1; TRBD2 matches 11 bases. This CDR3 spans 15 amino acids. Per the germline V gene, CDR1 is MNHEY and CDR2 is SMNVEV (reference sequence). The V segment lost 6 bases and the J segment 9 bases; nucleotides outside the gene matches: 10. CDR3 DNA: TGTGCCAGCAGACCGGTAGCGGGAGGGCTAGGTGAGCAGTTCTTC. The encoded protein is CASRPVAGGLGEQFF.

The chain combines TRBV11-2 with TRBJ2-3; 7 bases line up with TRBD1. V gave up 3 bases and J gave up 2 bases; unmatched junction bases: 14. The CDR3 covers 18 residues. CDR1 and CDR2 (germline): SGHAT, FQNNGV. CDR3 in amino acids: CASSFGLLRGPHTDTQYF. The CDR3 DNA reads as TGTGCCAGCAGCTTTGGTCTTTTGAGGGGGCCCCACACAGATACGCAGTATTTT. Complete variable domain (other parts from reference TRBV11-2 and TRBJ2-3): EAGVAQSPRYKIIEKRQSVAFWCNPISGHATLYWYQQILGQGPKLLIQFQNNGVVDDSQLPKDRFSAERLKGVDSTLKIQPAKLEDSAVYLCASSFGLLRGPHTDTQYFGPGTRLTVL.

The V gene is TRBV18, the J gene TRBJ2-5; maybe TRBD1 (5 bases). With 4 bases removed from V and 2 bases from J, the gap between germline ends came to 11 bases. CDR1 and CDR2 (germline): KGHSH, LQKENI. There are 14 residues in the CDR3. This CDR3 is CASSLRQLQETQYF. The CDR3 coding sequence is TGTGCCAGCTCACTACGACAGTTACAAGAGACCCAGTACTTC.

V is TRBV10-3 and J is TRBJ2-3; TRBD1 is a possible D gene (5 bases). The V end lost 0 bases, the J end lost 5 bases, and 6 bases lay between the germline ends. This CDR3 spans 13 amino acids. Looked up from germline, CDR1 is ENHRY and CDR2 is SYGVKD. The CDR3 bases are TGTGCCATCAGTGAGTCTCAGGGAGATACGCAGTATTTT. The encoded protein is CAISESQGDTQYF.

This clone appeared a few times. The chain uses TRBV28 and TRBJ1-1, with unresolved D. V dropped 1 base and J dropped 1 base, with 7 bases sitting between them. Germline lookup yields CDR1 MDHEN and CDR2 SYDVKM. The CDR3 extends over 14 amino acids. The CDR3 reads CASSLFRPNTEAFF. Here the CDR3 DNA reads TGTGCCAGCAGTTTATTTCGTCCGAACACTGAAGCTTTCTTT.

The V gene is TRBV5-1, the J gene TRBJ1-1; TRBD1 aligns across 8 bases. The CDR3 is 14 amino acids. J gave up 4 bases and V 5 bases, and 7 bases lay outside the gene matches. Per the germline V gene, CDR1 is SGHRS and CDR2 is YFSETQ. CDR3 sequence: CASSLGQGGTEAFF. CDR3 sequence (DNA): TGCGCCAGCAGTTTAGGACAGGGAGGCACTGAAGCTTTCTTT.

For the CDR3, the DNA is TGTGCCAGTAGTATCACAGGACAAGGACAGAACACCGGGGAGCTGTTTTTT. Amino acids: CASSITGQGQNTGELFF. The rearrangement joins TRBV19 to TRBJ2-2; maybe TRBD1 (5 bases). Germline CDR1 LNHDA, CDR2 SQIVND (reference sequence). Trimming removed 3 bases at V and 1 base at J, with 15 bases between. The CDR3 is made up of 17 amino acids.

The genes are TRBV19 and TRBJ1-1, with TRBD1 as a possible D gene (6 bases). V dropped 7 bases and J dropped 4 bases, with 19 bases sitting between them. The CDR3 covers 15 residues. Germline V CDR1 and CDR2: LNHDA, SQIVND (reference sequence). The CDR3 loop is CASKGGKERGTEAFF. In DNA, the CDR3 is TGTGCCAGTAAGGGGGGGAAAGAGAGGGGCACTGAAGCTTTCTTT.

This chain links TRBV18 with TRBJ1-2, with D maybe TRBD1 (6 bases). The V end lost 0 bases, the J end lost 0 bases, and 8 bases lay between the germline ends. The length of the CDR3 is 15 residues. CDR1 and CDR2 from the germline V gene are KGHSH and LQKENI. CDR3 nucleotide sequence: TGTGCCAGCTCACCACCAGACAGGCCTAACTATGGCTACACCTTC. As protein: CASSPPDRPNYGYTF. The complete variable domain, with remaining parts taken from reference TRBV18 and TRBJ1-2, reads NAGVMQNPRHLVRRRGQEARLRCSPMKGHSHVYWYRQLPEEGLKFMVYLQKENIIDESGMPKERFSAEFPKEGPSILRIQQVVRGDSAAYFCASSPPDRPNYGYTFGSGTRLTVV.

The genes are TRBV7-3 and TRBJ2-5; 7 positions match TRBD2. V lost 5 bases and J lost 7; bases outside the gene matches: 10. CDR3 length equals 14 residues. Germline V gene lookup returns CDR1 SGHTA and CDR2 FQGTGA. This CDR3 is CASSTEGREGTQYF. The DNA of the CDR3 is TGTGCCAGCAGCACCGAGGGCAGGGAGGGGACCCAGTACTTC.

The chain is built from TRBV5-1 and TRBJ2-2, with 8 nucleotides matching TRBD1. Germline assignment: CDR1 SGHRS and CDR2 YFSETQ. Germline trimming cut 0 bases from V and 5 bases from J; bases unmatched to any gene: 6. The CDR3 consists of 16 residues. CDR3 amino acids: CASSLDGQGGTGELFF. DNA for the CDR3: TGCGCCAGCAGCTTGGATGGACAGGGCGGTACCGGGGAGCTGTTTTTT.

This chain joins TRBV5-1 and TRBJ2-3, with TRBD2 matching over 11 bases. This CDR3 spans 16 amino acids. V lost 1 base and J lost 5; bases outside the gene matches: 6. CDR1 and CDR2 from the germline V gene are SGHRS and YFSETQ. CDR3 in DNA: TGCGCCAGCAGCTTGTTGGTAGCGGGAGGGATAGATACGCAGTATTTT. Translating it yields CASSLLVAGGIDTQYF.

This rearrangement joins TRBV5-3 to TRBJ1-1, with 7 bases fitting TRBD1. TRBV5-3 qualifies as an ORF whose function is uncertain. This CDR3 region has 18 residues. The J segment lost 6 bases and the V segment lost 0 bases, leaving 17 bases of the junction unmatched. The CDR3 nucleotides read TGTGCCAGAAGCTTGGCCTGGGAGGTCGGACAGGTGAAGGCTGAAGCTTTCTTT. Translating gives CARSLAWEVGQVKAEAFF.

The V and J genes are TRBV5-4 and TRBJ2-3; TRBD1 matches at 7 bases. Looked up from germline, CDR1 is SGHNT and CDR2 is YYREEE (reference sequence). This CDR3 is built from 15 residues. Trimming removed 3 bases from V and 2 bases from J; junction bases left unmatched: 6. In nucleotides, the CDR3 is TGTGCCAGCAGCTCGCCCGGGACAGCCACAGATACGCAGTATTTT. Translated: CASSSPGTATDTQYF.

The gene calls are TRBV5-1 and TRBJ2-7, with TRBD1 matching 7 bases. The junction had 12 bases not matched to a gene; V was cut back by 3 bases and J by 6 bases. The CDR3 is 15 amino acids. Germline V gives CDR1 SGHRS, CDR2 YFSETQ. This CDR3 is CASSWTGDRVGEQYF. The CDR3 DNA is TGCGCCAGCAGCTGGACGGGTGACAGGGTTGGCGAGCAGTACTTC.

Here the CDR3 reads CASSTLRGLNTEAFF. CDR3 sequence (DNA): TGTGCCAGTAGTACTCTTAGGGGGTTGAACACTGAAGCTTTCTTT. This sequence joins TRBV19 and TRBJ1-1, with D maybe TRBD1 (6 bases). CDR1 and CDR2 from the germline V gene are LNHDA and SQIVND (reference sequence). Trimming pared 4 bases from V and 0 bases from J, leaving 12 bases between. The CDR3 has 15 residues.

The CDR3 reads CASSFDPRGYHYGYTF. The CDR3 DNA follows: TGTGCCAGCAGCTTCGACCCCAGGGGATATCACTATGGCTACACCTTC. This chain joins TRBV7-9 and TRBJ1-2, with a weak D call TRBD1 (6 bases). The CDR3 has 16 amino acids. Trimming stripped 3 bases from V and 3 bases from J, with 17 bases between. Germline assignment: CDR1 SEHNR and CDR2 FQNEAQ (reference sequence).

V and J are TRBV5-1 and TRBJ2-2, with a tentative D call TRBD2 (6 bases). V lost 1 base to trimming and J lost 0 bases, with 10 bases between them. The CDR3 covers 16 residues. Germline lookup yields CDR1 SGHRS and CDR2 YFSETQ. The DNA of the CDR3 is TGCGCCAGCAGCTTGACCGGGACTTCGAACACCGGGGAGCTGTTTTTT. It codes for CASSLTGTSNTGELFF.

The chain recombines TRBV7-6 with TRBJ2-1; 9 bases are a match to TRBD1. J gave up 8 bases and V 4 bases, and 18 bases lay outside the gene matches. The CDR3 runs to 18 residues. From germline, CDR1 is SGHVS and CDR2 FNYEAQ. The CDR3 is CASSSDRGKGQFGDEQFF. Here the CDR3 DNA reads TGTGCCAGCAGCTCGGACAGGGGAAAGGGCCAATTTGGGGATGAGCAGTTCTTC.

The chain joins TRBV19 to TRBJ1-5; tentatively, D is TRBD1 (5 bases). The CDR3 consists of 14 residues. Trimming took off 7 bases at V and 3 bases at J, with 13 bases between the two ends. CDR1 LNHDA and CDR2 SQIVND come from the germline V gene (reference sequence). The CDR3 is CASTLDRANQPQHF. For the CDR3, the DNA is TGTGCCAGTACCCTCGACAGAGCCAATCAGCCCCAGCATTTT.

The chain combines TRBV2 with TRBJ2-7, with a tentative D call TRBD1 (6 bases). This CDR3 region has 12 residues. Between the trimmed V and J ends, which lost 5 bases and 3 bases, there was a span of 8 bases. The germline V gene encodes CDR1 SNHLY and CDR2 FYNNEI. The CDR3 bases are TGTGCCAGCAGTCGGGACATCTACGAGCAGTACTTC. Translating it yields CASSRDIYEQYF. Using reference TRBV2 and TRBJ2-7 for the parts outside the CDR3, the full variable domain is EPEVTQTPSHQVTQMGQEVILRCVPISNHLYFYWYRQILGQKVEFLVSFYNNEISEKSEIFDDQFSVERPDGSNFTLKIRSTKLEDSAMYFCASSRDIYEQYFGPGTRLTVT.

The V call is TRBV18, the J call TRBJ1-1; 9 nucleotides line up with TRBD1. The CDR3 spans 15 residues. Germline V gives CDR1 KGHSH, CDR2 LQKENI. V shed 2 bases and J 1 base; nucleotides not matched to a gene: 2. The CDR3 DNA follows: TGTGCCAGCTCACCAGGGACAGGGCCGAACACTGAAGCTTTCTTT. It codes for CASSPGTGPNTEAFF.

The chain employs TRBV30 and TRBJ1-2; D uncertain. V was shortened by 3 bases and J by 7 bases, with 12 bases between the two germline ends. In germline, CDR1 is GTSNPN, CDR2 SVGIG (reference sequence). CDR3 length: 12 amino acids. This chain's CDR3 is CAWSPQRGGYTF. The DNA of the CDR3 is TGTGCCTGGAGCCCCCAGCGGGGTGGCTACACCTTC. Drawing the rest from reference TRBV30 and TRBJ1-2, the complete variable domain is SQTIHQWPATLVQPVGSPLSLECTVEGTSNPNLYWYRQAAGRGLQLLFYSVGIGQISSEVPQNLSASRPQDRQFILSSKKLLLSDSGFYLCAWSPQRGGYTFGSGTRLTVV.

CDR3 DNA: TGTGCCAGCATAAGGGAACGCGGGTCTAACTATGGCTACACCTTC. Protein: CASIRERGSNYGYTF. This sequence joins TRBV6-1 and TRBJ1-2; D is ambiguous. Between the trimmed V and J ends, which lost 7 bases and 0 bases, there was a span of 15 bases. This CDR3 region has 15 residues. CDR1 MNHNS and CDR2 SASEGT come from the germline V gene.